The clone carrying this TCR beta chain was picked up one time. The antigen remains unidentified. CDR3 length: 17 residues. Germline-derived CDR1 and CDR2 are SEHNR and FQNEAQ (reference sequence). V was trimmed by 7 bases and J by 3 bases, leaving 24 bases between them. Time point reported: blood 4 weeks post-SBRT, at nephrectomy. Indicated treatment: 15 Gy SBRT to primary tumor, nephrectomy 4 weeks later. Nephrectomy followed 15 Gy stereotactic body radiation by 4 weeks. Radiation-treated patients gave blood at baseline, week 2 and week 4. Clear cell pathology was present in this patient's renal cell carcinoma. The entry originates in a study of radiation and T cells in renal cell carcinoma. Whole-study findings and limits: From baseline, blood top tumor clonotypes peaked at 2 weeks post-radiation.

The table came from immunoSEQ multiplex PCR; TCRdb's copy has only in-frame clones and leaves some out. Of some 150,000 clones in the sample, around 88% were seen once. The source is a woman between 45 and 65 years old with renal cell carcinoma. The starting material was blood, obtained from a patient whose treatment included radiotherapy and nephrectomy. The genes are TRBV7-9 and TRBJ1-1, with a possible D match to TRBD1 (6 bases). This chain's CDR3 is CASTTRGWGARDTEAFF. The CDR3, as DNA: TGTGCCAGCACCACCCGCGGGTGGGGGGCAAGGGACACTGAAGCTTTCTTT.